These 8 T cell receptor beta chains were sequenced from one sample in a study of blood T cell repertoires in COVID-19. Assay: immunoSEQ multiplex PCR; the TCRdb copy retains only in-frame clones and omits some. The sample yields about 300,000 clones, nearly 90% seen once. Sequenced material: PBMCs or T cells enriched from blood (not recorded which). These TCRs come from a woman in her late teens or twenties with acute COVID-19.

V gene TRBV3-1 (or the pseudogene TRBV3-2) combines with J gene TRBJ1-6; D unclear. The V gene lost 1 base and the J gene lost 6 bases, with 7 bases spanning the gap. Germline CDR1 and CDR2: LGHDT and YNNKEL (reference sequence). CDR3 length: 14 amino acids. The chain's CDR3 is CASSQVGGNSPLHF. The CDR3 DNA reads TGTGCCAGCAGCCAAGTCGGCGGTAATTCACCCCTCCACTTT.

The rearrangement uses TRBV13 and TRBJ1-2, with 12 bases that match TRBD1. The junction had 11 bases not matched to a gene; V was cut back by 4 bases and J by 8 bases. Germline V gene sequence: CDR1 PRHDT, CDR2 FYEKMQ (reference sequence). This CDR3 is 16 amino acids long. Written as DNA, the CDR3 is TGTGCCAGCAGCTCGACCCCAGGGACAGGGGGCGACGGCTACACCTTC. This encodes CASSSTPGTGGDGYTF.

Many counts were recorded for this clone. CDR3 sequence (DNA): TGTGCCAGCAGCCTCTCAGGAGGTACAGATACGCAGTATTTT. It yields the protein CASSLSGGTDTQYF. This chain uses TRBV11-2 with TRBJ2-3; possible D gene TRBD2, 5 bases. CDR1 SGHAT and CDR2 FQNNGV come from the germline V gene. The CDR3 extends over 14 amino acids. V lost 5 bases, J lost 3 bases, and 12 bases lay in between.

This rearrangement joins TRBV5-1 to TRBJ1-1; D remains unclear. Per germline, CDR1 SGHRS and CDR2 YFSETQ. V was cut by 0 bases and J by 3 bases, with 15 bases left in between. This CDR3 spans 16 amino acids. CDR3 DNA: TGCGCCAGCAGCTTGGGATGGAGCCCGACGGACACTGAAGCTTTCTTT. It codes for CASSLGWSPTDTEAFF.

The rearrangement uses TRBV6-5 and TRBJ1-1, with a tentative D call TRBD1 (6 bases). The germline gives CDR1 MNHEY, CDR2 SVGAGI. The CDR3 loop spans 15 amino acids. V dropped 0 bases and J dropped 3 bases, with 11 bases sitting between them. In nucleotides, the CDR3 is TGTGCCAGCAGTTACTCCGGGACACCTTACACTGAAGCTTTCTTT. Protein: CASSYSGTPYTEAFF.

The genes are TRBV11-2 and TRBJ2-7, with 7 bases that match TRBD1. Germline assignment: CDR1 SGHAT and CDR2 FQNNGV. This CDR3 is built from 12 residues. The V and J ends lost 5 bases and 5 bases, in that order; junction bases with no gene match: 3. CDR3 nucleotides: TGTGCCAGCAGCATGGGGACAGACGAGCAGTACTTC. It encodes CASSMGTDEQYF.

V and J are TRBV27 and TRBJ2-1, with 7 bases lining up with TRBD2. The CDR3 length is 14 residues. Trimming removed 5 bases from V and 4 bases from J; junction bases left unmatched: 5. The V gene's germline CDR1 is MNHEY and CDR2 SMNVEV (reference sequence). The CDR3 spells CASSPGLVYNEQFF. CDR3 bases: TGTGCCAGCAGTCCAGGACTAGTATACAATGAGCAGTTCTTC.

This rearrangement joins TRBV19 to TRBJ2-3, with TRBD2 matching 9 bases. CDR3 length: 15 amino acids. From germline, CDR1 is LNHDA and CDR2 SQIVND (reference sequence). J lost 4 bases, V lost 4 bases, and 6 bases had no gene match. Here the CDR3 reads CASSNLAGNADTQYF. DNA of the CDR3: TGTGCCAGTAGTAACCTAGCGGGAAACGCAGATACGCAGTATTTT.